Below, 27 T cell receptor beta chains from the same sample are listed, as sequenced in a study of T cells in Graves' hyperthyroidism and ophthalmopathy. There were TCR beta CDR3 regions amplified from RNA transcripts. A first-round RT-PCR of the TCR CDR3 used the HTBI primer set. A single record per CDR3 protein comes from TCRdb applying MiXCR to the multiplex PCR reads. The table has 470,000 or so distinct CDR3 sequences, 20% to 25% seen once. Sequenced input: blood. The receptors originated from a man aged 18 to 29 with Graves' hyperthyroidism.

This clonotype occurred many times. The rearrangement links TRBV19 to TRBJ2-7; tentatively, D is TRBD1 (6 bases). Germline-derived CDR1 and CDR2 are LNHDA and SQIVND (reference sequence). V was cut by 5 bases and J by 4 bases, with 18 bases left in between. The CDR3 is 15 amino acids. The CDR3 nucleotides read TGTGCCAGTAGTTCATCCTACGGACAGCGTTACGAGCAGTACTTC. Amino acid sequence: CASSSSYGQRYEQYF.

This clonotype showed up many times. Germline is not matched at one junction end, which may reflect a read error. V and J are TRBV2 and TRBJ2-5; D remains unclear. CDR3 length: 10 amino acids. Germline V lookup: CDR1 SNHLY, CDR2 FYNNEI. The CDR3 loop reads CASREGTQYF. The CDR3 coding sequence is TGTGCCAGCAGAGAAGGGACCCAGTACTTC.

This clonotype appeared a few times. The chain joins TRBV6-1 to TRBJ1-3; D not certain. Trimming removed 5 bases at V and 0 bases at J, with 11 bases between. There are 15 residues in the CDR3. Germline assignment: CDR1 MNHNS and CDR2 SASEGT. DNA of the CDR3: TGTGCCAGCAGTAAAAGGACGGTCTCTGGAAACACCATATATTTT. It encodes CASSKRTVSGNTIYF.

The sample holds a few counts of this clonotype. CDR3 DNA: TGTGCCAGCTCACCACAGATGAACACTGAAGCTTTCTTT. Protein: CASSPQMNTEAFF. The V gene is TRBV18, the J gene TRBJ1-1; D is ambiguous. Germline V lookup: CDR1 KGHSH, CDR2 LQKENI. The V gene lost 1 base and the J gene lost 0 bases, with 3 bases spanning the gap. CDR3 length equals 13 residues.

V usage is TRBV27 and J usage is TRBJ1-1; D may be TRBD1 (5 bases). This CDR3 has 12 amino acids. V lost 10 bases and J lost 1, with 10 bases in between. Germline V gene data show CDR1 as MNHEY and CDR2 as SMNVEV (reference sequence). CDR3 bases: TGTGCCACCGACAGTGGGAACACTGAAGCTTTCTTT. Translation gives CATDSGNTEAFF.

This clonotype was seen ten or more times. The chain uses TRBV7-3 and TRBJ2-5; TRBD2 matches at 9 bases. The CDR3 consists of 16 residues. The V gene end was trimmed by 1 base and the J gene end by 5 bases; junction bases not matched to a gene: 8. Looked up from germline, CDR1 is SGHTA and CDR2 is FQGTGA. The DNA of the CDR3 is TGTGCCAGCAGCTTAAGGGCCGGGACTAGCCGGGAGACCCAGTACTTC. Its protein product is CASSLRAGTSRETQYF.

Many counts were recorded for this clonotype. The chain joins TRBV4-1 to TRBJ1-5; D remains unclear. CDR1 and CDR2 from the germline V gene are MGHRA and YSYEKL. This CDR3 is built from 16 residues. The V end lost 4 bases, the J end lost 2 bases, and 15 bases lay between the germline ends. CDR3 loop: CASSRSLGGRNQPQHF. The CDR3 DNA reads as TGCGCCAGCAGCCGTTCCTTGGGAGGCCGCAATCAGCCCCAGCATTTT.

This clonotype came up many times. CDR3 protein: CSARDRLVGTQYF. The CDR3 region has the DNA TGCAGTGCTAGGGATAGATTGGTGGGGACCCAGTACTTC. The genes are TRBV20-1 and TRBJ2-5; D gene unclear. The germline CDR1 and CDR2 sequences are DFQATT and SNEGSKA (reference sequence). This CDR3 has 13 residues. V lost 3 bases to trimming and J lost 7 bases, with 15 bases between them.

This clonotype was picked up a small number of times. The genes are TRBV27 and TRBJ1-3, with a tentative D call TRBD1 (5 bases). V lost 3 bases and J 2 bases, leaving 14 bases between the germline ends. The CDR3 is made up of 16 amino acids. Germline V lookup: CDR1 MNHEY, CDR2 SMNVEV (reference sequence). The CDR3 DNA reads TGTGCCAGCAGTTTTGGGGACCCGGGACCTGGAAACACCATATATTTT. This codes for CASSFGDPGPGNTIYF.

This clonotype was observed many times. This sequence joins TRBV19 and TRBJ1-5; D uncertain. Germline loops: CDR1 LNHDA, CDR2 SQIVND (reference sequence). Trimming stripped 3 bases from V and 0 bases from J, with 6 bases between. The CDR3 extends over 14 amino acids. The CDR3 reads CASSMYGSNQPQHF. CDR3 nucleotides: TGTGCCAGTAGTATGTACGGTAGCAATCAGCCCCAGCATTTT.

This clonotype appeared a few times. The chain carries TRBV9 and TRBJ2-3, with D possibly being TRBD1 or TRBD2 (5 bases each). The V end lost 0 bases, the J end lost 3 bases, and 5 bases lay between the germline ends. This CDR3 spans 13 amino acids. Germline CDR1 SGDLS, CDR2 YYNGEE. CDR3 DNA sequence: TGTGCCAGCAGCGTAGGGGGGACAGATACGCAGTATTTT. Amino acids: CASSVGGTDTQYF.

This clonotype was detected many times. The J gene is TRBJ1-3, the V gene TRBV2; maybe TRBD1 (6 bases). This CDR3 spans 14 amino acids. V was cut by 8 bases and J by 2 bases, with 13 bases left in between. In germline, CDR1 is SNHLY, CDR2 FYNNEI. The CDR3 loop reads CASARGAAGNTIYF. The CDR3 coding sequence is TGTGCCAGCGCTCGGGGGGCGGCTGGAAACACCATATATTTT. Looking up the rest from reference TRBV2 and TRBJ1-3 gives the full variable domain: EPEVTQTPSHQVTQMGQEVILRCVPISNHLYFYWYRQILGQKVEFLVSFYNNEISEKSEIFDDQFSVERPDGSNFTLKIRSTKLEDSAMYFCASARGAAGNTIYFGEGSWLTVV.

This clonotype was counted many times. The chain links TRBV11-3 to TRBJ2-6; no reliable D call. The germline gives CDR1 SGHNT, CDR2 YENEEA. This CDR3 contains 19 residues. V was trimmed by 4 bases and J by 0 bases, leaving 19 bases between them. CDR3: CASSSPFRASLSGANVLTF. The DNA for the CDR3 is TGTGCCAGCAGCTCCCCCTTTAGGGCTTCTCTCTCTGGGGCCAACGTCCTGACTTTC.

The chain combines TRBV7-6 with TRBJ2-5; possibly TRBD2 for D (6 bases). Looked up from germline, CDR1 is SGHVS and CDR2 is FNYEAQ. V was cut by 4 bases and J by 2 bases, with 14 bases left in between. The CDR3 loop spans 15 amino acids. CDR3 coding DNA: TGTGCCAGCAGCTCCACGGAGGGCTTTCAAGAGACCCAGTACTTC. Its translation is CASSSTEGFQETQYF.

In its sample, this clonotype was seen a few times. The chain carries TRBV30 and TRBJ2-2; TRBD2 aligns across 7 bases. From germline, CDR1 is GTSNPN and CDR2 SVGIG (reference sequence). This CDR3 has 13 amino acids. V lost 8 bases to trimming and J lost 6 bases; unmatched junction nucleotides: 9. Here the CDR3 reads CAGRGMGAGELFF. The CDR3 DNA is TGTGCCGGGCGGGGGATGGGCGCCGGGGAGCTGTTTTTT. Drawing the rest from reference TRBV30 and TRBJ2-2, the complete variable domain is SQTIHQWPATLVQPVGSPLSLECTVEGTSNPNLYWYRQAAGRGLQLLFYSVGIGQISSEVPQNLSASRPQDRQFILSSKKLLLSDSGFYLCAGRGMGAGELFFGEGSRLTVL.

This clonotype was picked up one time. J is TRBJ2-7 and V is TRBV6-1; D might be TRBD1 (6 bases). CDR1 is MNHNS, CDR2 SASEGT, per germline. The CDR3 contains 17 residues. V lost 2 bases and J lost 2, with 19 bases in between. CDR3: CASSELPKGGYPYEQYF. In DNA, the CDR3 is TGTGCCAGCAGTGAACTCCCCAAAGGGGGTTACCCCTACGAGCAGTACTTC.

In this sample, this clonotype turned up many times. The gene calls are TRBV28 and TRBJ2-7, with 9 nucleotides matching TRBD1. The CDR3 runs 17 residues. Per the germline V gene, CDR1 is MDHEN and CDR2 is SYDVKM. The J segment lost 6 bases and the V segment lost 5 bases, leaving 17 bases of the junction unmatched. CDR3 sequence reads: CASSDPGTGLPGREQYF. CDR3 in DNA: TGTGCCAGCAGTGACCCGGGGACAGGGTTACCTGGACGCGAGCAGTACTTC.

This clonotype appeared many times. In DNA form, the CDR3 reads TGTGCCAGCAGCCGGACATTCGCGAACACCGGGGAGCTGTTTTTT. Translation gives CASSRTFANTGELFF. The chain is built from TRBV11-2 and TRBJ2-2, with D tentatively TRBD1 (5 bases). The V gene's germline CDR1 is SGHAT and CDR2 FQNNGV. CDR3 length: 15 amino acids. V lost 5 bases, J lost 0 bases, and 10 bases lay in between.

This clonotype was seen a few times. This chain links TRBV6-1 with TRBJ1-5; unclear D gene. Germline CDR1 MNHNS, CDR2 SASEGT. The V and J ends lost 6 bases and 7 bases respectively, with 13 bases between them. This CDR3 comprises 13 residues. CDR3: CASSRAAGQPQHF. The CDR3 DNA reads as TGTGCCAGCAGCCGGGCAGCCGGGCAGCCCCAGCATTTT.

This clonotype was recorded many times. This chain links TRBV28 with TRBJ2-5, with D uncertain. Germline loops: CDR1 MDHEN, CDR2 SYDVKM. Trimming left V 10 bases short and J 5 bases short, with 11 bases between. This CDR3 spans 11 amino acids. CDR3 coding DNA: TGTGCCATACGACGACGGGAGACCCAGTACTTC. It yields the protein CAIRRRETQYF.

This clonotype has at least ten counts. As DNA, the CDR3 is TGTGCCAGCAGTTCGGTTCCCGGGACAGGGAATGGCTACACCTTC. Encoded protein: CASSSVPGTGNGYTF. The chain recombines TRBV28 with TRBJ1-2; TRBD1 matches at 9 bases. Germline V gives CDR1 MDHEN, CDR2 SYDVKM. Trimming removed 4 bases from V and 6 bases from J; junction bases left unmatched: 9. This CDR3 comprises 15 residues.

The CDR3 DNA follows: TGTGCCAGCTCCCGCCAGCCTCAGAACTATGGCTACACCTTC. Its protein is CASSRQPQNYGYTF. This sequence joins TRBV28 and TRBJ1-2; D is unclear. The CDR3 is 14 amino acids. V was shortened by 8 bases and J by 2 bases, with 15 bases between the two germline ends. Germline V lookup: CDR1 MDHEN, CDR2 SYDVKM.

At least ten counts were recorded for this clonotype. This rearrangement joins TRBV14 to TRBJ1-2; 7 positions agree with TRBD1. Germline V gene lookup returns CDR1 SGHDN and CDR2 FVKESK. V trimming: 5 bases; J trimming: 4 bases; junction bases outside the gene matches: 7. This CDR3 comprises 14 residues. The CDR3 coding sequence is TGTGCCAGCAGCGCCGGGACAGCGCCCTATGGCTACACCTTC. It specifies CASSAGTAPYGYTF.

This clonotype has ten or more counts. V usage is TRBV5-1 and J usage is TRBJ1-2, with TRBD1 matching over 7 bases. In germline, CDR1 is SGHRS, CDR2 YFSETQ. V was pared by 3 bases and J by 3 bases, with 5 bases of the junction left unmatched. The CDR3 covers 14 residues. CDR3 DNA sequence: TGCGCCAGCAGCTCGGGGACAGCCGACTATGGCTACACCTTC. It encodes CASSSGTADYGYTF.

The table lists this clonotype with many counts. This chain joins TRBV20-1 and TRBJ1-2, with 10 nucleotides matching TRBD1. J gave up 3 bases and V 6 bases, and 4 bases lay outside the gene matches. Per the germline V gene, CDR1 is DFQATT and CDR2 is SNEGSKA (reference sequence). This CDR3 spans 13 amino acids. CDR3 DNA: TGCAGTGCCTGGACAGGGGGGGACTATGGCTACACCTTC. Protein product: CSAWTGGDYGYTF.

The count of this clonotype is one. A read error may account for a junction end that differs from germline. This chain joins TRBV7-2 and TRBJ2-7, with 11 bases that match TRBD1. The germline gives CDR1 SGHTA, CDR2 FQGNSA. CDR3 length: 15 residues. The CDR3 region is CASSLAGTGGYEHYF. The CDR3 DNA sequence: TGTGCCAGCAGCTTAGCGGGGACAGGGGGTTACGAGCACTACTTC.

In its sample, this clonotype was seen a few times. J is TRBJ1-1 and V is TRBV29-1; TRBD1 is a possible D gene (6 bases). Germline values: CDR1 SQVTM, CDR2 ANQGSEA. The CDR3 is 12 residues long. V was trimmed by 3 bases and J by 4 bases, leaving 9 bases between them. The CDR3 bases are TGCAGCGTTGAGCGGGGGGCCACTGAAGCTTTCTTT. Its protein product is CSVERGATEAFF.